These 15 T cell receptor beta chains were sequenced from one sample in a study of blood T cell repertoires in COVID-19. TCRdb's table, derived via immunoSEQ multiplex PCR, lists solely in-frame clones and lacks some. The repertoire holds about 59,000 clones, with 70% to 75% as singletons. The sample taken for sequencing was peripheral blood. The source is a woman aged 45-59 years with active or convalescent COVID-19.

This clone came up once. This sequence joins TRBV11-2 and TRBJ2-3; maybe TRBD2 (6 bases). Looked up from germline, CDR1 is SGHAT and CDR2 is FQNNGV. Trimming removed 2 bases at V and 0 bases at J, with 12 bases between. The CDR3 has 16 residues. DNA for the CDR3: TGTGCCAGCAGCTTACTTCCGAGCGGGAGCACAGATACGCAGTATTTT. Protein sequence: CASSLLPSGSTDTQYF.

The rearrangement links TRBV7-8 to TRBJ1-1, with D possibly being TRBD1 (5 bases). Trimming shortened V by 5 bases and J by 4 bases, and 8 bases separated the two germline ends. The CDR3 extends over 12 amino acids. Germline CDR1 reads SGHVS; CDR2 reads FQNEAQ. Written as DNA, the CDR3 is TGTGCCAGCAGCACGGGGGGCACTGAAGCTTTCTTT. It specifies CASSTGGTEAFF.

CDR3: CASRPSGGKGNEQFF. The DNA of the CDR3 is TGTGCCAGCAGACCGAGCGGGGGAAAAGGCAATGAGCAGTTCTTC. The chain carries TRBV6-5 and TRBJ2-1; TRBD2 matches at 8 bases. CDR1 is MNHEY, CDR2 SVGAGI, per germline. The CDR3 spans 15 residues. Trimming at V came to 6 bases and at J to 6 bases, leaving 10 bases not matched to a gene.

The chain employs TRBV12-3 or TRBV12-4 and TRBJ1-2, with a weak D call TRBD1 (6 bases). The CDR3 sequence is 13 residues long. Trimming removed 1 base from V and 7 bases from J, with 10 bases in between. DNA of the CDR3: TGTGCCAGCAGTTTAGGGGGGGGCTCTGGCTACACCTTC. Encoded protein: CASSLGGGSGYTF.

The gene calls are TRBV7-2 and TRBJ1-3, with D tentatively TRBD1 (5 bases). V lost 8 bases, J lost 0 bases, and 20 bases lay in between. CDR1 SGHTA and CDR2 FQGNSA come from the germline V gene. The CDR3 spans 17 residues. The DNA for the CDR3 is TGTGCCAGCGGCATCGGGGGGGGAGTTAGCTCTGGAAACACCATATATTTT. Protein sequence: CASGIGGGVSSGNTIYF. Full variable domain (rest looked up from reference TRBV7-2 and TRBJ1-3): GAGVSQSPSNKVTEKGKDVELRCDPISGHTALYWYRQSLGQGLEFLIYFQGNSAPDKSGLPSDRFSAERTGGSVSTLTIQRTQQEDSAVYLCASGIGGGVSSGNTIYFGEGSWLTVV.

The chain joins TRBV3-1 (or the pseudogene TRBV3-2) to TRBJ2-1, with TRBD2 matching over 10 bases. Germline V gives CDR1 LGHDT, CDR2 YNNKEL (reference sequence). CDR3 length: 17 amino acids. The V segment lost 1 base and the J segment 5 bases; nucleotides outside the gene matches: 8. The CDR3 DNA reads TGTGCCAGCAGCCAAGTTGGACTAGCGGCCCTTGACAATGAGCAGTTCTTC. It translates to CASSQVGLAALDNEQFF.

This clone was detected a few times. J is TRBJ2-1 and V is TRBV2, with 7 positions matching TRBD1. Germline V gene data show CDR1 as SNHLY and CDR2 as FYNNEI. Unmatched junction bases numbered 3, after V lost 4 bases and J lost 9 bases. This CDR3 has 12 amino acids. The CDR3: CASSVQGSEQFF. DNA for the CDR3: TGTGCCAGCAGTGTACAGGGGAGTGAGCAGTTCTTC.

Only one count was recorded for this clone. The chain carries TRBV11-2 and TRBJ1-1; D uncertain. Germline CDR1 reads SGHAT; CDR2 reads FQNNGV. V was pared by 5 bases and J by 0 bases, with 7 bases between. The CDR3 length is 13 residues. CDR3 in DNA: TGTGCCAGCAGCGCCAGGTTGAACACTGAAGCTTTCTTT. It translates to CASSARLNTEAFF.

Only a few counts were recorded for this clone. J is TRBJ2-3 and V is TRBV6-5; weak D call: TRBD2 (6 bases). Germline V gene lookup returns CDR1 MNHEY and CDR2 SVGAGI. V lost 0 bases and J 6 bases, leaving 10 bases between the germline ends. This CDR3 has 14 residues. CDR3 sequence (DNA): TGTGCCAGCAGTTACTCAAGTCTAGCGGATACGCAGTATTTT. Protein sequence: CASSYSSLADTQYF.

This sequence joins TRBV5-1 and TRBJ1-3; D is ambiguous. The germline gives CDR1 SGHRS, CDR2 YFSETQ. The V and J ends lost 3 bases and 5 bases respectively, with 12 bases between them. The CDR3 is 14 amino acids. The CDR3 coding sequence is TGCGCCAGCAGCTCGGGAAAGAATAGAAACACCATATATTTT. Encoded protein: CASSSGKNRNTIYF. Variable domain in full (rest from reference TRBV5-1 and TRBJ1-3): KAGVTQTPRYLIKTRGQQVTLSCSPISGHRSVSWYQQTPGQGLQFLFEYFSETQRNKGNFPGRFSGRQFSNSRSEMNVSTLELGDSALYLCASSSGKNRNTIYFGEGSWLTVV.

The V gene is TRBV5-6, the J gene TRBJ1-2; 7 positions match TRBD1. The CDR3 has 13 residues. The V segment lost 1 base and the J segment 5 bases; nucleotides outside the gene matches: 2. Germline lookup yields CDR1 SGHDT and CDR2 YYEEEE. The CDR3 region is CASSLKGQYGYTF. Here the CDR3 DNA reads TGTGCCAGCAGCTTGAAGGGACAGTATGGCTACACCTTC.

This chain links TRBV27 with TRBJ1-4, with D maybe TRBD1 (5 bases). The CDR3 loop spans 15 amino acids. V gave up 3 bases and J gave up 1 base, with 9 bases separating them. CDR1 MNHEY and CDR2 SMNVEV come from the germline V gene (reference sequence). The CDR3 sequence is CASSLTGGTNEKLFF. For the CDR3, the DNA is TGTGCCAGCAGTTTGACCGGGGGAACTAATGAAAAACTGTTTTTT.

The rearrangement uses TRBV5-1 and TRBJ2-2; 13 nucleotides align to TRBD2. The J segment lost 1 base and the V segment lost 4 bases, leaving 4 bases of the junction unmatched. CDR1 is SGHRS and CDR2 is YFSETQ in the germline V gene. There are 17 residues in the CDR3. The CDR3 DNA reads as TGCGCCAGCAGCGGGAGGACTAGCGGGAGGAACACCGGGGAGCTGTTTTTT. Translation gives CASSGRTSGRNTGELFF.

V usage is TRBV19 and J usage is TRBJ2-1; the D gene is possibly TRBD1 (5 bases). Germline V gene data show CDR1 as LNHDA and CDR2 as SQIVND (reference sequence). CDR3 length: 14 amino acids. V was cut by 5 bases and J by 7 bases, with 15 bases left in between. The CDR3 DNA sequence: TGTGCCAGTAGTCAAGGGGCCGCTCAGAATGAGCAGTTCTTC. As protein: CASSQGAAQNEQFF.

V is TRBV6-6 and J is TRBJ2-2; 11 bases agree with TRBD2. The CDR3 totals 17 residues. The ends lost 5 bases at V and 0 bases at J; junction bases unmatched: 5. Germline assignment: CDR1 MNHNY and CDR2 SVGAGI (reference sequence). The CDR3 nucleotides read TGTGCCAGCAGTCAAACTAGCGGGAGCCCGAACACCGGGGAGCTGTTTTTT. Its protein is CASSQTSGSPNTGELFF.